This T cell receptor (beta chain) was recovered during a study of Ad26.COV2.S vaccination and SARS-CoV-2 variants. Overall study: In the study, Ad26.COV2.S was injected intramuscularly once, or twice 56 days apart.

Treatment defined: approximately 18 received Ad26.COV2.S at low or high dose, single or two shots; about 5 received placebo; per-sample allocation not given. Repertoires come from day 63 after the first vaccine or placebo injection. Method: immunoSEQ multiplex PCR; TCRdb's copy keeps in-frame clones and lacks some. The data hold some 270,000 clones, with around nine tenths observed a single time. Looked up from germline, CDR1 is ENHRY and CDR2 is SYGVKD. Trimming shortened V by 7 bases and J by 0 bases, and 7 bases separated the two germline ends. The CDR3 has 13 residues. To note about this clone: Its antigen is as yet unknown.

Study-wide findings and caveats: Spike-specific TCR breadth ran higher among vaccine recipients than placebo recipients.

The sequence derives from a person aged 18-60 years who received the Ad26.COV2.S COVID-19 vaccine or a placebo. The material was peripheral blood, obtained in a trial of Ad26.COV2.S vaccine versus placebo. The V call is TRBV10-3, the J call TRBJ1-3; D uncertain. The CDR3 protein is CAITPISGNTIYF. In nucleotides, the CDR3 is TGTGCCATCACCCCGATCTCTGGAAACACCATATATTTT.